This TCR beta chain is drawn from a study of monozygotic twins with inflammatory bowel disease (dated by TCRdb to the late 2010s). For the wider study: In total, around 28 monozygotic twin pairs made up the full study: 19 Danish pairs, all IBD-discordant, plus nine German pairs, of which four were IBD-concordant and five were IBD-discordant. Disease-associated traits were sought mainly through comparisons between IBD patients and their genetically identical healthy co-twins within discordant pairs. Each individual had, on average, about 151 000 unique TCRalpha sequences and 181 000 unique TCRbeta sequences available for analysis.

A roughly 2.5 ml peripheral blood sample was drawn into PAXgene tubes per donor and stored at -80°C. Without any T cell sorting, total RNA was extracted from whole blood using the PAXgene blood miRNA kit on an automated QIAcube. Peripheral blood from monozygotic twin pairs concordant or discordant for inflammatory bowel disease was subjected to deep TCRalpha and TCRbeta repertoire profiling with unique molecular barcoding. Smoking habits were recorded for all twin pairs, with individuals classified as current, former or never smokers. Overall study results and their limits: The analysis was unable to tell apart different T cell subtypes. No difference in repertoire similarity was observed between concordant and discordant twins, possibly owing to limited statistical power. Measured by the inverse Simpson index, TCRbeta repertoire diversity was lower in IBD patients than in their healthy co-twins. Because patients received different immunosuppressive treatments, the repertoires may have picked up extra background noise and variability between individuals. The results gave no support for a single strong signal or clonotype linked to IBD. Fewer clonotypes were shared with other individuals by IBD patients than by healthy twins, most markedly in patients showing signs of disease activity.

Note on this clonotype: Its antigen is still unknown.

The library was built by means of 5' RACE. For each TCR library, 3,000 to 4,000 ng of total RNA was used. For each sample, cDNA synthesis with SMARTScribe reverse transcriptase was split into eight separate reactions. During cDNA synthesis, template switching introduced unique molecular identifiers that contained a 6-nucleotide sample barcode. Amplification of TCRalpha and TCRbeta cDNA involved two nested PCRs of 16 and 9 cycles, and each PCR was followed by bead purification. Before amplification, the cDNA was both treated with uracil DNA-glycosylase and purified with the QIAquick PCR purification kit. In the second PCR, Illumina TruSeq-compatible adapters and sample-specific barcodes were added. TapeStation and Qubit were used to check library quality and concentration, and around 5.3 ng of each library was pooled. Sequencing of the pooled libraries was done on an Illumina HiSeq2500 single-index Rapid Run using custom sequencing primers and 2 x 100 bp reads. The published analysis was carried out like this. MiGEC version 1.2.6 was used for UMI-based consensus assembly, which corrected PCR and sequencing errors. V(D)J alignment, clonotype assembly and CDR3 extraction were performed with MiXCR version 2.1.1. To normalise gene usage, clonotype sharing and MAIT/NKT TCR abundance, the top 1000, 10 000 and 20 000 clonotypes in each sample were analysed. Diversity was computed as the inverse Simpson index with the vegan R package after downsampling to 27 000 UMIs. Paired Mann-Whitney U tests were applied to discordant twin pairs, and Benjamini-Hochberg correction was used for multiple testing. TCRdb reprocessed the reads, reporting each CDR3 protein sequence once and no DNA. The V and J calls follow TCRdb's processing rather than the paper's. The record for this sample contains 300,000 to 400,000 distinct CDR3 sequences. The ten biggest clones cover approximately 2.8% of the sample.

In the germline V gene, CDR1 corresponds to KGHDR and CDR2 to SFDVKD. The CDR3 goes from the cysteine to the phenylalanine over 13 residues. The DNA sequence is not available. This receptor was obtained from a human donor with ulcerative colitis or Crohn's disease, or a healthy co-twin of an affected twin (not recorded which). This chain is built from TRBV24-1 and TRBJ2-2. Sequenced input: blood. The CDR3 reads as follows: CATNSANTGELFF.